These 11 T cell receptor beta chains were sequenced from one sample in a study of cytomegalovirus exposure and HLA in healthy donors. Using immunoSEQ multiplex PCR, the repertoire was profiled, and TCRdb retains in-frame clones only, with some absent. The sample records 150,000 to 200,000 clones, around 92% being singletons. The sequencing sample was made of PBMCs. The receptors stem from a woman younger than 30 in good health and CMV-seropositive.

This clone appeared a few times. The chain carries TRBV4-1 and TRBJ2-7; D possibly corresponds to TRBD2 (6 bases). The V gene lost 2 bases and the J gene lost 6 bases, with 23 bases spanning the gap. The CDR3 spans 17 residues. The germline CDR1 and CDR2 sequences are MGHRA and YSYEKL. The CDR3 is CASSQPWTEGGSSEQYF. CDR3 sequence (DNA): TGCGCCAGCAGCCAACCGTGGACGGAGGGTGGTTCGTCCGAGCAGTACTTC.

This chain links TRBV28 with TRBJ2-1; 7 bases are a match to TRBD1. CDR1 and CDR2 from the germline V gene are MDHEN and SYDVKM. The junction had 10 bases not matched to a gene; V was cut back by 8 bases and J by 0 bases. The CDR3 has 16 amino acids. The CDR3 loop is CASQPAGDSSYNEQFF. The CDR3 DNA sequence: TGTGCCAGCCAGCCGGCAGGGGACAGCTCCTACAATGAGCAGTTCTTC.

The V and J genes are TRBV19 and TRBJ2-1, with 7 positions matching TRBD1. The germline V gene has CDR1 LNHDA and CDR2 SQIVND (reference sequence). The CDR3 totals 14 residues. Unmatched junction bases numbered 13, after V lost 7 bases and J lost 10 bases. The CDR3 DNA reads TGTGCCAGTACGGAGACAGGGAGAGGTGTAGAGCAGTTCTTC. This sequence encodes CASTETGRGVEQFF.

This clone appeared once. This sequence joins TRBV7-2 and TRBJ1-1; 8 nucleotides match TRBD1. V lost 4 bases and J lost 4; bases outside the gene matches: 5. Germline V gene data show CDR1 as SGHTA and CDR2 as FQGNSA. CDR3 size: 14 residues. CDR3 bases: TGTGCCAGCAGCTCACTACAGGGGGGCACTGAAGCTTTCTTT. This sequence encodes CASSSLQGGTEAFF. The full variable domain, completed using reference TRBV7-2 and TRBJ1-1, is GAGVSQSPSNKVTEKGKDVELRCDPISGHTALYWYRQSLGQGLEFLIYFQGNSAPDKSGLPSDRFSAERTGGSVSTLTIQRTQQEDSAVYLCASSSLQGGTEAFFGQGTRLTVV.

This chain joins TRBV11-2 and TRBJ2-4; D is perhaps TRBD1 (6 bases). CDR1 is SGHAT, CDR2 FQNNGV, per germline. CDR3 length equals 14 residues. Trimming shortened V by 2 bases and J by 13 bases, and 18 bases separated the two germline ends. DNA of the CDR3: TGTGCCAGCAGCTTAATCAGGGGAGATGTGGGCCAGTACTTC. The encoded protein is CASSLIRGDVGQYF. Complete variable domain (other parts from reference TRBV11-2 and TRBJ2-4): EAGVAQSPRYKIIEKRQSVAFWCNPISGHATLYWYQQILGQGPKLLIQFQNNGVVDDSQLPKDRFSAERLKGVDSTLKIQPAKLEDSAVYLCASSLIRGDVGQYFGAGTRLSVL.

This clone came up once. The V and J genes are TRBV9 and TRBJ2-1, with D possibly TRBD2 on 6 matching bases. Trimming cost V 0 bases and J 16 bases, with 14 bases left between them. Looked up from germline, CDR1 is SGDLS and CDR2 is YYNGEE. The CDR3 extends over 12 amino acids. CDR3: CASSVDGGSGFF. DNA of the CDR3: TGTGCCAGCAGCGTAGACGGGGGTAGCGGATTCTTC. The full variable domain, in which reference TRBV9 and TRBJ2-1 provide the parts outside the CDR3, is DSGVTQTPKHLITATGQRVTLRCSPRSGDLSVYWYQQSLDQGLQFLIQYYNGEERAKGNILERFSAQQFPDLHSELNLSSLELGDSALYFCASSVDGGSGFFGPGTRLTVL.

This chain connects TRBV27 to TRBJ2-3; D is unclear. V gave up 5 bases and J gave up 0 bases, with 6 bases separating them. The CDR3 is 13 amino acids. Germline loops: CDR1 MNHEY, CDR2 SMNVEV (reference sequence). The CDR3 here is CASSPESTDTQYF. Written as DNA, the CDR3 is TGTGCCAGCAGTCCAGAAAGCACAGATACGCAGTATTTT.

V and J are TRBV5-4 and TRBJ2-7, with TRBD2 as a possible D gene (5 bases). This CDR3 has 17 amino acids. Per germline, CDR1 SGHNT and CDR2 YYREEE (reference sequence). Trimming took off 0 bases at V and 6 bases at J, with 22 bases between the two ends. The CDR3 DNA is TGTGCCAGCAGCTTGGCCCCCGTGGCACTACCTCGGGGCGAGCAGTACTTC. Protein: CASSLAPVALPRGEQYF.

This chain links TRBV9 with TRBJ2-1; D gene unclear. Trimming took 0 bases from V and 9 from J, leaving 7 bases between them. Per germline, CDR1 SGDLS and CDR2 YYNGEE. This CDR3 region has 12 residues. CDR3: CASSVVGGEQFF. DNA for the CDR3: TGTGCCAGCAGCGTAGTAGGCGGTGAGCAGTTCTTC.

The J gene is TRBJ2-7, the V gene TRBV5-1, with 10 bases matching TRBD2. Unmatched junction bases numbered 1, after V lost 1 base and J lost 0 bases. Looked up from germline, CDR1 is SGHRS and CDR2 is YFSETQ. The CDR3 extends over 15 amino acids. The CDR3 nucleotides read TGCGCCAGCAGCTTGTCTAGCGGGAGCTCCTACGAGCAGTACTTC. Translated, it gives CASSLSSGSSYEQYF.

V usage is TRBV5-1 and J usage is TRBJ2-1; 8 bases are a match to TRBD2. With V trimmed by 4 bases and J by 8 bases, 14 bases remained unmatched. The CDR3 runs to 16 residues. CDR1 and CDR2 from the germline V gene are SGHRS and YFSETQ. This CDR3 is CASSLSAGAPTYEQFF. CDR3 sequence (DNA): TGCGCCAGCAGCCTGTCAGCGGGAGCCCCTACATATGAGCAGTTCTTC.